The present T cell receptor beta chain was sequenced within a study of cytomegalovirus exposure and HLA in healthy donors. The study's findings and limits: Another analysis was done later, and it associated 16,951 TCR beta sequences with HLA alleles at 0.05 false discovery rate. A later look showed TCR association rates differing by HLA locus, highest for DRB1 and lowest for HLA-C.

Regarding this clone: Its target is not known.

The PCR made use of 60 Vbeta and 13 Jbeta primers. Only in-frame clones appear in the TCRdb table, and some are missing; sequencing was by immunoSEQ multiplex PCR. The sample contains fewer than 200,000 clones, approximately 82% of which appear only once. This CDR3 has 16 residues. The germline gives CDR1 MDHEN, CDR2 SYDVKM. V was pared by 2 bases and J by 3 bases, with 9 bases of the junction left unmatched. The J gene is TRBJ2-5, the V gene TRBV28; 7 bases match TRBD2. Sequenced sample: PBMCs. The sequence derives from a woman under 40 in good health and CMV-seronegative. DNA of the CDR3: TGTGCCAGCAGTTTAGGCTTCTCGGCGGGGGAAGAGACCCAGTACTTC. Translated, it gives CASSLGFSAGEETQYF.